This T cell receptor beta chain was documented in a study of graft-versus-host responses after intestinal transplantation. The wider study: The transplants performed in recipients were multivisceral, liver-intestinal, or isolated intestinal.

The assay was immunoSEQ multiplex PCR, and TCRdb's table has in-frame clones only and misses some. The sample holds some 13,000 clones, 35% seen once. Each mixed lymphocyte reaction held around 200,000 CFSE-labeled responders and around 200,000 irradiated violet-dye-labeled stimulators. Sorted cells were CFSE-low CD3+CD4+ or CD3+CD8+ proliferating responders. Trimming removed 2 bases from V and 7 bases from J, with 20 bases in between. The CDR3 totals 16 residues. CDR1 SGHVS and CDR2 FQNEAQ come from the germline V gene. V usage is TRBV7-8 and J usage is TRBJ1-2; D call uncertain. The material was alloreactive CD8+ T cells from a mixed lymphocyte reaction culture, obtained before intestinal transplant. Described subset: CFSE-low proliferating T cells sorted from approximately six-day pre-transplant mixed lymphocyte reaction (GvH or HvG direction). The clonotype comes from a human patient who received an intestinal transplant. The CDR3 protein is CASSLFTRPGIGGYTF. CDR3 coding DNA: TGTGCCAGCAGCTTATTTACCCGGCCGGGGATCGGTGGCTACACCTTC.